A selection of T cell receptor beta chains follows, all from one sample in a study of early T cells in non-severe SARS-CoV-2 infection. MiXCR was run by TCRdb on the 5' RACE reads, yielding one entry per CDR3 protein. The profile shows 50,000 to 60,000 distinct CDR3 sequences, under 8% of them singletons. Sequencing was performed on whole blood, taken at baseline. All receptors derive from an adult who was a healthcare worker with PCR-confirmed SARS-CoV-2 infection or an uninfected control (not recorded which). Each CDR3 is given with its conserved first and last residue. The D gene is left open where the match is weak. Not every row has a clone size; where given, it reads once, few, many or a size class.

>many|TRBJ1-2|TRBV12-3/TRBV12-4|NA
CASSPQGGYGYTF
TGTGCCAGCAGTCCACAGGGTGGCTATGGCTACACCTTC
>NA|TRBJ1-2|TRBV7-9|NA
CASSKPAQGPGYTF
TGTGCCAGCAGCAAACCTGCACAGGGCCCTGGCTACACCTTC
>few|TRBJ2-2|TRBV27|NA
CASSPRGPNTGELFF
TGTGCCAGCAGTCCACGGGGTCCGAACACCGGGGAGCTGTTTTTT
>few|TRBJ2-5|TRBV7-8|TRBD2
CASSLGLAGGRQETQYF
TGTGCCAGCAGCTTGGGACTAGCGGGGGGGCGGCAAGAGACCCAGTACTTC
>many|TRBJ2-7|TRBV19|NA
CASRDRDTVSYEQYF
TGTGCCAGTAGGGACCGGGACACCGTCTCCTACGAGCAGTACTTC
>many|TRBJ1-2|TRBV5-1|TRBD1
CASSLEGQGTLGYTF
TGCGCCAGCAGCTTGGAAGGACAGGGGACGTTAGGCTACACCTTC
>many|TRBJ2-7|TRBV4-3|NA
CASSQEFGGFSGPSYEQYF
TGCGCCAGCAGCCAAGAATTTGGGGGTTTCTCGGGGCCCTCCTACGAGCAGTACTTC
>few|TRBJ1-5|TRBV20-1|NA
CSARDRIRGGNQPQHF
TGCAGTGCTAGAGATCGTATTCGTGGGGGCAATCAGCCCCAGCATTTT
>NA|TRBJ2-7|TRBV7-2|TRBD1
CVSSEGQGTYYEQYF
TGTGTCAGCAGCGAAGGACAGGGGACCTACTACGAGCAGTACTTC
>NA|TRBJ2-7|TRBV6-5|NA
CASSYEGGRGRNEQYF
TGTGCCAGCAGTTACGAAGGAGGCAGGGGGAGGAACGAGCAGTACTTC
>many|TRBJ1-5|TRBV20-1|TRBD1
CSARDEGAQPQHF
TGCAGTGCTAGAGACGAGGGGGCTCAGCCCCAGCATTTT
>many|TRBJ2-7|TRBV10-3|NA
CAISGEFSSYEQYF
TGTGCCATCAGTGGCGAGTTTAGCTCCTACGAGCAGTACTTC
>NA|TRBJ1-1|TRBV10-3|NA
CAISERFTSRNTEAFF
TGTGCCATCAGTGAGCGGTTTACCTCTCGTAACACTGAAGCTTTCTTT
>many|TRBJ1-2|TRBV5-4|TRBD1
CASSSGTGFRGYTF
TGTGCCAGCAGCTCCGGGACAGGGTTTCGGGGCTACACCTTC
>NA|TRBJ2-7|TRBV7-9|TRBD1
CASSLAFGTGTYEQYF
TGTGCCAGCAGCTTAGCGTTTGGGACAGGGACCTACGAGCAGTACTTC
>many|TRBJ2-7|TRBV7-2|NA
CASSLERGEQYF
TGTGCCAGCAGCTTAGAAAGGGGGGAGCAGTACTTC
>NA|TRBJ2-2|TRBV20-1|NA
CSARGPNTGELFF
TGCAGTGCTAGAGGGCCGAACACCGGGGAGCTGTTTTTT
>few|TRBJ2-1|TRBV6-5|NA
CASSPISAMRTSYNEQFF
TGTGCCAGCAGCCCAATCTCGGCCATGAGAACGTCTTACAATGAGCAGTTCTTC
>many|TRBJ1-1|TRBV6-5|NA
CASSRRSAEAFF
TGTGCCAGCAGCCGAAGATCGGCTGAAGCTTTCTTT
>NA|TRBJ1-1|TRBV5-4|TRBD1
CASSLADRDSTEAFF
TGTGCCAGCAGCTTGGCCGACAGGGATTCCACTGAAGCTTTCTTT
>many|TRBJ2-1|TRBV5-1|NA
CASSLVAGHNEQFF
TGCGCCAGCAGCTTGGTTGCGGGTCATAATGAGCAGTTCTTC
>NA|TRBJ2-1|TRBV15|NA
CATSRDVGPQFF
TGTGCCACCAGCAGAGATGTAGGGCCGCAGTTCTTC